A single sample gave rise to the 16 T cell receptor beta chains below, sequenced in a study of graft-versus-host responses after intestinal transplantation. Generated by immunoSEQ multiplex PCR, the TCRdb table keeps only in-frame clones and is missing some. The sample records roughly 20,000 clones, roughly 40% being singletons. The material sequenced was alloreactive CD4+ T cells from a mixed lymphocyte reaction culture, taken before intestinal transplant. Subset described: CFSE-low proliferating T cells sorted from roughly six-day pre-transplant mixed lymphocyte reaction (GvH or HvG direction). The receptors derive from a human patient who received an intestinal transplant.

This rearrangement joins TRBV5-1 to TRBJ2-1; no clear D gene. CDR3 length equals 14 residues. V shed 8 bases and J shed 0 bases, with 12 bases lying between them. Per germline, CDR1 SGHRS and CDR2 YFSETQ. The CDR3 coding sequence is TGCGCCAGTACACCTTCCAACTCCTACAATGAGCAGTTCTTC. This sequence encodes CASTPSNSYNEQFF.

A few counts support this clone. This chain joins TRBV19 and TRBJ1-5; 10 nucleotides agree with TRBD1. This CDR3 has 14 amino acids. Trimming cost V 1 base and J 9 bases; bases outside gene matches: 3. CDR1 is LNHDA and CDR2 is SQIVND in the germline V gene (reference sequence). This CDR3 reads CASSIVRTGGPQHF. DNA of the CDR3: TGTGCCAGTAGTATAGTCCGGACAGGGGGGCCCCAGCATTTT.

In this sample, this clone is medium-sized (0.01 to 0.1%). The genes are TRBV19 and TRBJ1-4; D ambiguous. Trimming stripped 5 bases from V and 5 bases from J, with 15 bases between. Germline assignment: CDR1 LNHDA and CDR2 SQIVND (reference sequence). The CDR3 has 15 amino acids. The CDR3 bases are TGTGCCAGTAGTGATTCGGGTGCCGTCAATGAAAAACTGTTTTTT. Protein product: CASSDSGAVNEKLFF.

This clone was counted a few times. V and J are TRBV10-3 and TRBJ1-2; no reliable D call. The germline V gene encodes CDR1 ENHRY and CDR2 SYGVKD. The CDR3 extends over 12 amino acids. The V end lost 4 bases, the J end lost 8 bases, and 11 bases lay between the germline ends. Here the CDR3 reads CAISGPPKGYTF. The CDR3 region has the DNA TGTGCCATCAGTGGCCCCCCGAAGGGCTACACCTTC.

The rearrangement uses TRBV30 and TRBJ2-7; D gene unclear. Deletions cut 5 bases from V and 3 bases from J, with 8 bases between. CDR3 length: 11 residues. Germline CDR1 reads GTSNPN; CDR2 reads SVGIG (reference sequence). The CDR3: CAWGQIYEQYF. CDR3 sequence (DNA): TGTGCCTGGGGTCAGATCTACGAGCAGTACTTC.

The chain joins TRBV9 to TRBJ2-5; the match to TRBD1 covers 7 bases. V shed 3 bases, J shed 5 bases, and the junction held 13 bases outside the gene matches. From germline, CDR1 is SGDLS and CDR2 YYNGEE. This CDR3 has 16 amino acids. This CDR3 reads CASSATGWGRLETQYF. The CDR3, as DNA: TGTGCCAGCAGCGCGACAGGGTGGGGCCGTTTGGAGACCCAGTACTTC.

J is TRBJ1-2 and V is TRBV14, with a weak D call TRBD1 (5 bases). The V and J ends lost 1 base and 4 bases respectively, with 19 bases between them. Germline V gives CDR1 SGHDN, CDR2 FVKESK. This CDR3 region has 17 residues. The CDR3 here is CASSQGGTGSLGYGYTF. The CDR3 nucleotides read TGTGCCAGCAGCCAAGGAGGGACCGGGTCTTTGGGCTATGGCTACACCTTC.

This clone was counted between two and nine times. CDR3 protein: CASSLSQGGTYGYTF. CDR3 sequence (DNA): TGCGCCAGCAGCTTGAGTCAGGGTGGGACCTATGGCTACACCTTC. The chain is built from TRBV5-1 and TRBJ1-2; D might be TRBD1 (5 bases). CDR1 and CDR2 from the germline V gene are SGHRS and YFSETQ. The CDR3 has 15 amino acids. With 1 base removed from V and 4 bases from J, the gap between germline ends came to 14 bases.

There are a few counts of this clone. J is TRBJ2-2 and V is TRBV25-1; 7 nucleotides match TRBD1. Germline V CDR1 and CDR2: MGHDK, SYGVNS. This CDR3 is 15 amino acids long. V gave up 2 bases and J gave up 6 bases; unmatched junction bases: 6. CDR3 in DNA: TGTGCCAGCAGTGAACACAGGGGCCGGGCCGGGGAGCTGTTTTTT. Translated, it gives CASSEHRGRAGELFF.

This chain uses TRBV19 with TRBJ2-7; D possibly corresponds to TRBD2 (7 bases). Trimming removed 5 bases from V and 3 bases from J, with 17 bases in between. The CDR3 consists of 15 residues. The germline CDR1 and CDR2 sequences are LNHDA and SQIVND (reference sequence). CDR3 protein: CASSRRYREGYEQYF. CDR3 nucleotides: TGTGCCAGTAGTCGTCGTTACAGGGAGGGCTACGAGCAGTACTTC.

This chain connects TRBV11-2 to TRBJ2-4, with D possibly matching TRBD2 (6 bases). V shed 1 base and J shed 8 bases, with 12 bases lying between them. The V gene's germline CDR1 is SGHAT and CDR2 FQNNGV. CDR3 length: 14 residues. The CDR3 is CASSLVGGGDIQYF. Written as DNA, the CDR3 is TGTGCCAGCAGCTTAGTTGGGGGAGGCGACATTCAGTACTTC.

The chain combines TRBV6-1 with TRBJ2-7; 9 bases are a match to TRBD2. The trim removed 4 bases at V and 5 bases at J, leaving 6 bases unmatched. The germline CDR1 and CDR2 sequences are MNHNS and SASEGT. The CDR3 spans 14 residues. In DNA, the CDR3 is TGTGCCAGCAGTGCGCTAGCGGGGTCCCACGAGCAGTACTTC. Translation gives CASSALAGSHEQYF.

CDR3 bases: TGTGCCATCAGTGGCCTGGCGGGGGCGTCAGGCTACACCTTC. The encoded protein is CAISGLAGASGYTF. This chain links TRBV10-3 with TRBJ1-2, with D perhaps TRBD1 (6 bases). Germline V CDR1 and CDR2: ENHRY, SYGVKD. The CDR3 consists of 14 residues. V lost 4 bases and J 8 bases, leaving 17 bases between the germline ends.

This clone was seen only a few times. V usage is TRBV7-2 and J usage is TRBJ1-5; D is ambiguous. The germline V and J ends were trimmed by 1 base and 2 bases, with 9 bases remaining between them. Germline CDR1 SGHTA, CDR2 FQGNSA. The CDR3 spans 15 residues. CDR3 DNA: TGTGCCAGCAGCTTAGTACACTCCCGCAATCAGCCCCAGCATTTT. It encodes CASSLVHSRNQPQHF.

The CDR3 loop reads CAWSGTRGETQYF. Written as DNA, the CDR3 is TGTGCCTGGTCCGGGACTAGAGGGGAGACCCAGTACTTC. The rearrangement links TRBV30 to TRBJ2-5; 8 bases fit TRBD2. This CDR3 comprises 13 residues. V lost 5 bases and J lost 5; bases outside the gene matches: 7. Germline values: CDR1 GTSNPN, CDR2 SVGIG (reference sequence).

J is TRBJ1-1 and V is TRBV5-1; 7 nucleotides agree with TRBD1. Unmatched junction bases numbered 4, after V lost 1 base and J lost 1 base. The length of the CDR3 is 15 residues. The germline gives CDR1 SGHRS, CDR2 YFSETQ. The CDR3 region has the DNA TGCGCCAGCAGCTTGCGGACAGGAGCGAACACTGAAGCTTTCTTT. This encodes CASSLRTGANTEAFF.